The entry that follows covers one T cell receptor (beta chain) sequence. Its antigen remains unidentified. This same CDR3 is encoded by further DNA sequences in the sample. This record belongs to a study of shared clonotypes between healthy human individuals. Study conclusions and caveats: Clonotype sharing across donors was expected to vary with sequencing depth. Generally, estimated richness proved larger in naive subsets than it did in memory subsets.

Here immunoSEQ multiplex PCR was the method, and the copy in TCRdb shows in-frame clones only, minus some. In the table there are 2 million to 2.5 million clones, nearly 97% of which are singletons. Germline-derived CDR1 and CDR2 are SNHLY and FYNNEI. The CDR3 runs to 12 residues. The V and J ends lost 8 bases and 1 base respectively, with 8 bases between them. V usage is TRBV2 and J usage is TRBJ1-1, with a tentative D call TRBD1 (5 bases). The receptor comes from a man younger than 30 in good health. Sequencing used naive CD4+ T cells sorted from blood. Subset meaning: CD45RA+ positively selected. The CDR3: CASGTGNTEAFF. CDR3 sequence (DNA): TGTGCCAGCGGGACGGGGAACACTGAAGCTTTCTTT.